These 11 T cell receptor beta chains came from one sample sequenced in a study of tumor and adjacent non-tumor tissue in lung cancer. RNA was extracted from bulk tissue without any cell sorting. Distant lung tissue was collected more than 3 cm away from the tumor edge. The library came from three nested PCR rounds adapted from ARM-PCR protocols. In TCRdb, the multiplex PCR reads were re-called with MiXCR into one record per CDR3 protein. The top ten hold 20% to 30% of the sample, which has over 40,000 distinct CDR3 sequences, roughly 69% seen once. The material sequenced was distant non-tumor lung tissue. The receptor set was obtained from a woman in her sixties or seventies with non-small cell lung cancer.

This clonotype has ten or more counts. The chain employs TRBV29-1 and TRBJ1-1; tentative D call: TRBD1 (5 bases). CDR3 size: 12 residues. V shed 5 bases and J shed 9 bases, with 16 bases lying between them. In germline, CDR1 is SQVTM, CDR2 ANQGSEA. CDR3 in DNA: TGCAGCGTTCGGGGTAGGAGGGACCAAGCTTTCTTT. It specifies CSVRGRRDQAFF.

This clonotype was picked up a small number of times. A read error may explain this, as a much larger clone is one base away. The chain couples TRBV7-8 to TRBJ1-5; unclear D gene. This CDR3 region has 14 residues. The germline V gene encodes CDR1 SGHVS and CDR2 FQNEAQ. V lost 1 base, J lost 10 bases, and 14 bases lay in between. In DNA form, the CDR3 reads TGTGCCAGCAGCTTAGAGGCCAGCCGGGGACCCCAGCATTTT. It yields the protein CASSLEASRGPQHF.

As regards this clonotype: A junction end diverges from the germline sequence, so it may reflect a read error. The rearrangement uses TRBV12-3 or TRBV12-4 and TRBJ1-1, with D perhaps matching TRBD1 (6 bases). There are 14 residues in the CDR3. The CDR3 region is CTRSFGDTNTEAFF. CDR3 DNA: TGTACCAGAAGTTTTGGGGACACGAACACTGAAGCTTTCTTT.

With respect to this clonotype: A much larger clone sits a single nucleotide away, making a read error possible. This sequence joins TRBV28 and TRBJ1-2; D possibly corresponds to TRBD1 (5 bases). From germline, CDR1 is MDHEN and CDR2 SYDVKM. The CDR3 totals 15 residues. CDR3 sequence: CAGSPSGTSSYGYTF. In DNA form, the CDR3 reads TGTGCCGGCAGTCCTTCCGGGACTTCCAGCTATGGCTACACCTTC.

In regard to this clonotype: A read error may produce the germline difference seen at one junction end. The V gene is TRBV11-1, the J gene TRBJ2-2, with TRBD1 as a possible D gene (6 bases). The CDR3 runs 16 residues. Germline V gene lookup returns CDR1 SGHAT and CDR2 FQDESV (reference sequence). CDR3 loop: CAGSPGNRVSTGELFF. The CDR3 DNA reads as TGTGCAGGCAGCCCTGGGAACAGGGTGTCCACCGGGGAGCTATTTTTT.

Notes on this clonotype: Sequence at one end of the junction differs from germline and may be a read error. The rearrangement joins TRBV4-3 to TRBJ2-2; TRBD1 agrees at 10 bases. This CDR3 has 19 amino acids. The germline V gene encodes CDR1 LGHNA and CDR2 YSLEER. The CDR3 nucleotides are TGCGCCTGCAGCCAAGACCGACAGGGGGCCTGGACTAGTGTGGGGGAGCTGTTTTTT. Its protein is CACSQDRQGAWTSVGELFF.

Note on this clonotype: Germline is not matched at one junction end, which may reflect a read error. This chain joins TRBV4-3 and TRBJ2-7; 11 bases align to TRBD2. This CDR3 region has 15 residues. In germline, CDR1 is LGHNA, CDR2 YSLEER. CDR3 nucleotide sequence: TGCGCGAGCAGCCTGCGACTAGCGGGAACCTACAAGCAGTACTTC. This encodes CASSLRLAGTYKQYF.

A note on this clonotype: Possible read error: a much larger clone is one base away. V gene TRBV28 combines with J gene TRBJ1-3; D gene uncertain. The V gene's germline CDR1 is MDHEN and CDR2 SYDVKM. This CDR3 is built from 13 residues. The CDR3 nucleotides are TGTGTCAGCAGTTTGATCTCTGGAAACACCATATATTTT. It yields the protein CVSSLISGNTIYF.

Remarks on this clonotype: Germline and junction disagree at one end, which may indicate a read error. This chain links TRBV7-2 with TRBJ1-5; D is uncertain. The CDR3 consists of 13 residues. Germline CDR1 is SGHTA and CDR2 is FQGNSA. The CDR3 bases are TGTGGCAGCAGCGAGTCGGTCAATCAGCCCCAGCATTTT. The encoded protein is CGSSESVNQPQHF.

The CDR3 sequence is CASRGTGSTVRMGKLFF. Here the CDR3 DNA reads TGTGCCAGCAGGGGCACAGGGTCCACGGTACGAATGGGGAAACTGTTTTTT. The chain employs TRBV28 and TRBJ1-4; D possibly corresponds to TRBD1 (6 bases). Germline-derived CDR1 and CDR2 are MDHEN and SYDVKM. V was shortened by 6 bases and J by 11 bases, with 28 bases between the two germline ends. This CDR3 is 17 amino acids long.

The CDR3 DNA sequence: TGTGCATGGGGGGCAGAGAGTGGGATTTATGGCTACACCTTC. As protein: CAWGAESGIYGYTF. The chain employs TRBV30 and TRBJ1-2; tentatively, D is TRBD1 (6 bases). Per germline, CDR1 GTSNPN and CDR2 SVGIG (reference sequence). This CDR3 is 14 amino acids long.